This T cell receptor (beta chain) was recorded in a study of early T cells in non-severe SARS-CoV-2 infection. Study details: Sequencing of bulk RNA from unsorted whole blood was done, without chain pairing.

As part of library construction, unique molecular identifiers were attached to individual cDNA molecules. TCRdb ran MiXCR on the 5' RACE reads and lists one entry per CDR3 protein. The sample lists tens of thousands of distinct CDR3 sequences, 5% to 6.5% occurring once. Study-wide results and limits: VDJdb matches were skewed toward anti-spike CD8 T cell responses.

This clonotype was counted at least ten times. Its antigen remains unknown. Sequencing was performed on whole blood. The sequence was collected from an adult who was a healthcare worker with PCR-confirmed SARS-CoV-2 infection or an uninfected control (not recorded which).

The CDR3 is CASSLASNSPLHF. The CDR3 bases are TGTGCCAGCAGCTTAGCCAGTAATTCACCCCTCCACTTT. This chain joins TRBV11-2 and TRBJ1-6; D unresolved. Trimming took 1 base from V and 6 from J, leaving 4 bases between them. This CDR3 is built from 13 residues. The germline V gene has CDR1 SGHAT and CDR2 FQNNGV.